Presented here are 23 T cell receptor beta chains from one specimen sequenced in a study of shared clonotypes between healthy human individuals. This table comes from immunoSEQ multiplex PCR, and its TCRdb copy is limited to in-frame clones, with some not included. The profile shows 90,000 to 120,000 clones, about 72% of them singletons. The sequenced sample was memory CD8+ T cells sorted from blood. As for subset: CD45RO+ cells pooled with CCR7-negative TemRA cells. The source is a woman under 40 in good health.

Concerning this clone: The junction does not match germline at one end; this may be a read error. V and J are TRBV27 and TRBJ2-7; 7 bases are a match to TRBD2. The CDR3 has 14 amino acids. Germline-derived CDR1 and CDR2 are MNHEY and SMNVEV (reference sequence). In nucleotides, the CDR3 is TGTGCCAGCAGTTTCAGCGGGAACTCCCACGAGCAGTACTTC. Protein: CASSFSGNSHEQYF.

The CDR3 here is CASRSATNEKLFF. CDR3 DNA: TGTGCCAGCAGGAGTGCAACTAATGAAAAACTGTTTTTT. This rearrangement joins TRBV6-5 to TRBJ1-4, with D unclear. Germline loops: CDR1 MNHEY, CDR2 SVGAGI. The CDR3 sequence is 13 residues long. V lost 6 bases to trimming and J lost 0 bases, with 5 bases between them.

The CDR3 DNA follows: TGTGCCAGCAGTATTCCTAGCAATGAGCAGTTCTTC. This gives the protein CASSIPSNEQFF. J is TRBJ2-1 and V is TRBV27, with D uncertain. CDR1 is MNHEY, CDR2 SMNVEV, per germline (reference sequence). The CDR3 is 12 amino acids. Deletions cut 5 bases from V and 6 bases from J, with 8 bases between.

This clone turned up a few times. Here the CDR3 DNA reads TGTGCCAGCGTAACAGGACAAGCTACCGGGGAGCTGTTTTTT. It encodes CASVTGQATGELFF. V is TRBV2 and J is TRBJ2-2, with D possibly matching TRBD1 (5 bases). V was shortened by 8 bases and J by 5 bases, with 15 bases between the two germline ends. The length of the CDR3 is 14 residues. Germline-derived CDR1 and CDR2 are SNHLY and FYNNEI.

The chain joins TRBV7-8 to TRBJ2-7; 7 bases line up with TRBD1. The CDR3 covers 15 residues. The ends lost 5 bases at V and 0 bases at J; junction bases unmatched: 7. Germline assignment: CDR1 SGHVS and CDR2 FQNEAQ. The CDR3 sequence: CASSPRTGHSYEQYF. CDR3 sequence (DNA): TGTGCCAGCAGCCCCCGGACAGGTCACTCCTACGAGCAGTACTTC.

This clone came up a few times. The chain is built from TRBV28 and TRBJ2-7, with TRBD2 matching 8 bases. The V segment lost 10 bases and the J segment 4 bases; nucleotides outside the gene matches: 15. This CDR3 contains 15 residues. Germline lookup yields CDR1 MDHEN and CDR2 SYDVKM. CDR3 protein: CATVGLAGVMYEQYF. As DNA, the CDR3 is TGTGCCACAGTGGGGCTAGCGGGTGTCATGTACGAGCAGTACTTC.

This rearrangement joins TRBV29-1 to TRBJ2-3; TRBD2 matches 11 bases. CDR1 and CDR2 (germline): SQVTM, ANQGSEA. The V and J ends lost 7 bases and 2 bases, in that order; junction bases with no gene match: 14. This CDR3 region has 17 residues. The CDR3 DNA reads TGCAGCGCAGAGGGACTAGCGGAAGGTACTTTCACAGATACGCAGTATTTT. This encodes CSAEGLAEGTFTDTQYF.

This clone was seen more than once but under ten times. The chain has TRBV28 and TRBJ2-7; TRBD2 matches at 9 bases. The CDR3 consists of 17 residues. Germline assignment: CDR1 MDHEN and CDR2 SYDVKM. The J segment lost 5 bases and the V segment lost 4 bases, leaving 15 bases of the junction unmatched. The CDR3, as DNA: TGTGCCAGCAGTTCCCTTTACGGCGGGAGGGACAGAGACGAGCAGTACTTC. Amino acid sequence: CASSSLYGGRDRDEQYF.

DNA of the CDR3: TGTGCCAGCAGCTTAGCTCTCCATAGCGGGTACAATGAGCAGTTCTTC. Encoded protein: CASSLALHSGYNEQFF. The rearrangement links TRBV11-2 to TRBJ2-1; 7 bases agree with TRBD2. Per the germline V gene, CDR1 is SGHAT and CDR2 is FQNNGV. V lost 1 base, J lost 4 bases, and 7 bases stayed unmatched. The CDR3 contains 16 residues.

This chain uses TRBV5-1 with TRBJ2-7; TRBD1 might be the D (6 bases). V lost 2 bases, J lost 5 bases, and 8 bases lay in between. The CDR3 spans 12 residues. The germline V gene encodes CDR1 SGHRS and CDR2 YFSETQ. CDR3 sequence: CASSLGGHEQYF. For the CDR3, the DNA is TGCGCCAGCAGCTTAGGGGGACACGAGCAGTACTTC.

The table lists this clone with a count of one. This chain links TRBV2 with TRBJ2-3; D is undetermined. Trimming took off 3 bases at V and 3 bases at J, with 4 bases between the two ends. Germline V gene sequence: CDR1 SNHLY, CDR2 FYNNEI. The CDR3 is 12 amino acids. CDR3 protein: CASSEPTDTQYF. The CDR3 DNA sequence: TGTGCCAGCAGTGAGCCTACAGATACGCAGTATTTT.

The CDR3 region is CASSENQDNTGELFF. The CDR3 coding sequence is TGCGCCAGCAGTGAGAATCAGGATAACACCGGGGAGCTGTTTTTT. V gene TRBV10-1 combines with J gene TRBJ2-2; no definite D call. V lost 2 bases, J lost 2 bases, and 9 bases lay in between. This CDR3 region has 15 residues. Germline V gene lookup returns CDR1 WNHNN and CDR2 SYGVQD (reference sequence).

The J gene is TRBJ2-7, the V gene TRBV14; TRBD2 aligns across 7 bases. Trimming took 2 bases from V and 7 from J; bases not matched to a gene: 2. Germline CDR1 SGHDN, CDR2 FVKESK. The CDR3 sequence is 12 residues long. Here the CDR3 reads CASSQPGREQYF. The CDR3 DNA reads TGTGCCAGCAGCCAACCCGGGAGGGAGCAGTACTTC.

Only one count was recorded for this clone. This sample also contains other DNA sequences that code for the same CDR3. V usage is TRBV7-2 and J usage is TRBJ2-1; D ambiguous. This CDR3 comprises 14 residues. Germline CDR1 is SGHTA and CDR2 is FQGNSA. The ends were cut back, 3 bases at V and 3 bases at J, with 9 bases in the middle. The CDR3 region is CASSFSSSYNEQFF. In nucleotides, the CDR3 is TGTGCCAGCAGCTTCTCGAGTAGCTACAATGAGCAGTTCTTC.

This chain uses TRBV27 with TRBJ2-7, with a tentative D call TRBD1 (6 bases). Trimming shortened V by 7 bases and J by 5 bases, and 15 bases separated the two germline ends. Germline V gene data show CDR1 as MNHEY and CDR2 as SMNVEV (reference sequence). The CDR3 is 13 amino acids. Here the CDR3 DNA reads TGTGCCAGCACAAGGGCAGGGGCAGACGAGCAGTACTTC. As protein: CASTRAGADEQYF.

The chain is built from TRBV5-1 and TRBJ2-7; 12 bases line up with TRBD1. The CDR3 has 15 residues. V dropped 4 bases and J dropped 7; count of bases not matched to a gene: 9. Germline assignment: CDR1 SGHRS and CDR2 YFSETQ. The CDR3 reads CASSAGTGGAGEQYF. The CDR3 nucleotides read TGCGCCAGCAGCGCCGGGACAGGGGGCGCGGGGGAGCAGTACTTC.

This clone occurred many times. CDR3 amino acids: CASSPRASGRDEQYF. Written as DNA, the CDR3 is TGTGCCAGTAGTCCCCGAGCTAGCGGGAGGGATGAGCAGTACTTC. The chain combines TRBV19 with TRBJ2-7; TRBD2 agrees at 12 bases. Germline V gene data show CDR1 as LNHDA and CDR2 as SQIVND (reference sequence). The CDR3 has 15 amino acids. The junction had 9 bases not matched to a gene; V was cut back by 5 bases and J by 7 bases.

This chain joins TRBV13 and TRBJ1-3; tentative D call: TRBD1 (6 bases). The germline V and J ends were trimmed by 1 base and 0 bases, with 10 bases remaining between them. Germline-derived CDR1 and CDR2 are PRHDT and FYEKMQ (reference sequence). This CDR3 region has 16 residues. CDR3 loop: CASSLEGEGSGNTIYF. The CDR3 DNA reads as TGTGCCAGCAGCTTAGAGGGGGAAGGCTCTGGAAACACCATATATTTT. The whole variable domain, remainder taken from reference TRBV13 and TRBJ1-3, is AAGVIQSPRHLIKEKRETATLKCYPIPRHDTVYWYQQGPGQDPQFLISFYEKMQSDKGSIPDRFSAQQFSDYHSELNMSSLELGDSALYFCASSLEGEGSGNTIYFGEGSWLTVV.

V gene TRBV19 combines with J gene TRBJ2-7; maybe TRBD2 (6 bases). From germline, CDR1 is LNHDA and CDR2 SQIVND (reference sequence). V dropped 3 bases and J dropped 2 bases, with 17 bases sitting between them. The CDR3 length is 16 residues. The CDR3 loop is CASSITGTQRAYEQYF. CDR3 DNA sequence: TGTGCCAGTAGTATTACCGGGACCCAGCGGGCCTACGAGCAGTACTTC.

The chain links TRBV27 to TRBJ2-7; 7 bases line up with TRBD1. The length of the CDR3 is 14 residues. The V gene end was trimmed by 6 bases and the J gene end by 2 bases; junction bases not matched to a gene: 7. Germline V gene sequence: CDR1 MNHEY, CDR2 SMNVEV (reference sequence). This chain's CDR3 is CASRHTGATYEQYF. The CDR3 nucleotides read TGTGCCAGCAGACATACAGGGGCCACCTACGAGCAGTACTTC.

The chain joins TRBV28 to TRBJ1-5; D remains ambiguous. With 1 base removed from V and 6 bases from J, the gap between germline ends came to 16 bases. This CDR3 comprises 16 residues. Germline assignment: CDR1 MDHEN and CDR2 SYDVKM. The CDR3 DNA reads as TGTGCCAGCAGTTTATTCCAGGACGCCGGTGGTCAGCCCCAGCATTTT. Its translation: CASSLFQDAGGQPQHF.

This clone has more than one count but fewer than ten. J is TRBJ1-2 and V is TRBV25-1, with 7 bases identical to TRBD1. The germline CDR1 and CDR2 sequences are MGHDK and SYGVNS. The CDR3 spans 13 residues. V lost 8 bases to trimming and J lost 6 bases; unmatched junction nucleotides: 9. The CDR3 protein is CASSLLGTDGYTF. The CDR3 region has the DNA TGTGCCAGCTCTTTACTCGGGACAGATGGCTACACCTTC.

The rearrangement uses TRBV11-2 and TRBJ2-2, with a possible D match to TRBD2 (6 bases). The CDR3 is 15 residues long. Germline CDR1 and CDR2: SGHAT and FQNNGV. V dropped 5 bases and J dropped 7 bases, with 17 bases sitting between them. For the CDR3, the DNA is TGTGCCAGCAGCCCTTCCATTGAGGGAGGCGGGGAGCTGTTTTTT. Protein sequence: CASSPSIEGGGELFF. The variable domain in full, completed from reference TRBV11-2 and TRBJ2-2, reads EAGVAQSPRYKIIEKRQSVAFWCNPISGHATLYWYQQILGQGPKLLIQFQNNGVVDDSQLPKDRFSAERLKGVDSTLKIQPAKLEDSAVYLCASSPSIEGGGELFFGEGSRLTVL.